This T cell receptor beta chain was identified in a study of post-analysis software for immune sequencing data. For the study at large: Courses of disease covered relapsing-remitting, secondary progressive and progressive-relapsing multiple sclerosis. Study results and caveats: The study found TRBV5-6, TRBV5-1 and TRBV20-1 among a few TRBV segments more frequent in patients than controls. Significantly lower normalized Chao1 diversity was found in patients with multiple sclerosis relative to controls. Strong co-clustering by F measure was evident for samples that had been prepared in the same batch.

This CDR3 comprises 15 residues. With V trimmed by 7 bases and J by 2 bases, 5 bases remained unmatched. Germline V gene lookup returns CDR1 SNHLY and CDR2 FYNNEI. Points on this clonotype: What it binds is unknown.

Prepared TCR beta cDNA libraries contained unique molecular identifiers. Yield was 500,000 or so cDNA molecules from roughly 0.93 to 9.6 million T cells. TCRdb ran MiXCR on the PCR reads and lists one entry per CDR3 protein. The table records roughly 180,000 distinct CDR3 sequences, about 30% of them present only once. Sequenced input: blood. V usage is TRBV2 and J usage is TRBJ1-4; TRBD1 aligns across 9 bases. The TCR sequence derives from a girl aged 5-17 years with multiple sclerosis. CDR3 sequence: CASKDRGSTNEKLFF. DNA for the CDR3: TGTGCCAGCAAAGACAGGGGGAGTACTAATGAAAAACTGTTTTTT.